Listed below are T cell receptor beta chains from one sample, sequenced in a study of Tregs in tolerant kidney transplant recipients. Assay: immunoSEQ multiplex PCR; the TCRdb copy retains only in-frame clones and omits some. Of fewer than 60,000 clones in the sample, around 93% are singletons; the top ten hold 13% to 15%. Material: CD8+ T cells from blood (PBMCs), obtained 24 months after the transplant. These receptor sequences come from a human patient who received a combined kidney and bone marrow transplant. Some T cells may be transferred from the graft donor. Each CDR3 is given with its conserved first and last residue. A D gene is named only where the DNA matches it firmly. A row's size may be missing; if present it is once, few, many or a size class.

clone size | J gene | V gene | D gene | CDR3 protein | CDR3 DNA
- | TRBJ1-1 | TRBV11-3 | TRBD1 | CASSSSPLTGRNTEAFF | TGTGCCAGCAGCTCCAGCCCCCTGACAGGGCGGAACACTGAAGCTTTCTTT
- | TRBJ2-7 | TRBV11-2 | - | CASSLARQSGRYEQYF | TGTGCCAGCAGCTTAGCCCGACAGTCAGGGCGATACGAGCAGTACTTC
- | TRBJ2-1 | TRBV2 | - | CASRPTGVSYNEQFF | TGTGCCAGCAGGCCGACAGGAGTCAGCTACAATGAGCAGTTCTTC
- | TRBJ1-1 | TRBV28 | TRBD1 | CASSPGQGWNTEAFF | TGTGCCAGCAGCCCTGGACAGGGGTGGAACACTGAAGCTTTCTTT
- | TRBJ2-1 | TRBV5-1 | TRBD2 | CASSLELAGVLNEQFF | TGCGCCAGCAGCTTGGAACTAGCGGGAGTACTTAATGAGCAGTTCTTC
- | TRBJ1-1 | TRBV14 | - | CASSQVNTIEAFF | TGTGCCAGCAGCCAAGTTAACACCATCGAAGCTTTCTTT
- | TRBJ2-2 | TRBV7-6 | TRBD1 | CASSFYLDRAVGELFF | TGTGCCAGCAGCTTCTATCTAGACAGGGCGGTCGGGGAGCTGTTTTTT
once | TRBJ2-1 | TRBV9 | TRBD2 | CASSGPLSLAGENEQFF | TGTGCCAGCAGCGGCCCGCTGAGTCTAGCGGGAGAGAATGAGCAGTTCTTC
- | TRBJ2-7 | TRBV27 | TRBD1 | CASSLSIRGPYEQYF | TGTGCCAGCAGTTTATCGATCAGGGGGCCGTACGAGCAGTACTTC
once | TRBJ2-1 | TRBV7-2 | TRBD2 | CASSLVWVAGAYNEQFF | TGTGCCAGCAGCTTAGTGTGGGTAGCGGGCGCATACAATGAGCAGTTCTTC
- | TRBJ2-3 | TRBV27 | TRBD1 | CASSSGQGWDTQYF | TGTGCCAGCAGTTCCGGACAGGGATGGGATACGCAGTATTTT
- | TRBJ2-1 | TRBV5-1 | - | CASSLEGANEQFF | TGCGCCAGCAGCTTGGAGGGAGCGAATGAGCAGTTCTTC
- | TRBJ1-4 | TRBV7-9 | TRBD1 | CASSHAPGQGADEKLFF | TGTGCCAGCAGCCATGCTCCGGGACAGGGGGCGGACGAAAAACTGTTTTTT
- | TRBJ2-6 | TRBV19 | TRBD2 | CASSIWGSGSSGANVLTF | TGTGCCAGTAGTATTTGGGGTAGCGGGAGCTCTGGGGCCAACGTCCTGACTTTC
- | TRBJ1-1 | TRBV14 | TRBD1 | CASSQGGTGTEAFF | TGTGCCAGCAGCCAAGGTGGGACAGGGACTGAAGCTTTCTTT
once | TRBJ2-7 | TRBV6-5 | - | CASSYAEGYEQYF | TGTGCCAGCAGTTACGCGGAGGGCTACGAGCAGTACTTC
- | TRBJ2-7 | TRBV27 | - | CASSYRARYEQYF | TGTGCCAGCAGCTACAGGGCTAGGTACGAGCAGTACTTC
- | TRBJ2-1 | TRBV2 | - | CASSDYEQFF | TGTGCCAGCAGTGACTATGAGCAGTTCTTC
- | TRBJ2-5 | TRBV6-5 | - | CASSSGETQYF | TGTGCCAGCAGTTCGGGAGAGACCCAGTACTTC
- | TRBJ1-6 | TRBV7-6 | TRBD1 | CASSLEQGAFPPLHF | TGTGCCAGCAGCTTAGAGCAGGGGGCCTTCCCTCCCCTCCACTTT
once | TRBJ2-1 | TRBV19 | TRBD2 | CASRVQVTSGNEQFF | TGTGCCAGTAGGGTTCAGGTAACTAGCGGCAATGAGCAGTTCTTC
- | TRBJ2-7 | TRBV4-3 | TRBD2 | CASSQEPTSGTSYEQYF | TGCGCCAGCAGCCAAGAGCCTACTAGCGGGACCTCCTACGAGCAGTACTTC
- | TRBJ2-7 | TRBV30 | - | CAWSGGQGGYEQYF | TGTGCCTGGAGTGGAGGTCAGGGGGGTTATGAGCAGTACTTC
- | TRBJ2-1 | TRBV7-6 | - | CASSFTDNYEQFF | TGTGCCAGCAGCTTTACCGACAATTATGAGCAGTTCTTC
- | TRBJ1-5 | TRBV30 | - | CAWSVGVISNQPQHF | TGTGCCTGGAGTGTAGGGGTGATAAGCAATCAGCCCCAGCATTTT
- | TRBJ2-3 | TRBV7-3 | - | CASSQGGFDTQYF | TGTGCCAGCAGCCAAGGGGGTTTTGATACGCAGTATTTT
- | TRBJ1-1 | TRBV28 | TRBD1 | CASKPATGENTEAFF | TGTGCCAGTAAACCGGCGACAGGGGAGAACACTGAAGCTTTCTTT
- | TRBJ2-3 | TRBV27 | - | CASRPGGTDTQYF | TGTGCCAGCAGGCCGGGGGGCACAGATACGCAGTATTTT
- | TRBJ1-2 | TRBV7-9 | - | CASLGPNYGYTF | TGTGCCAGCCTCGGTCCAAACTATGGCTACACCTTC
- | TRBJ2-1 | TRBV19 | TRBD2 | CASSPPGLYNEQFF | TGTGCCAGTAGCCCTCCGGGACTATACAATGAGCAGTTCTTC
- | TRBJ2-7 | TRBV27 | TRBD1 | CASSPSTGESNYEQYF | TGTGCCAGCAGTCCATCGACAGGGGAAAGCAACTACGAGCAGTACTTC
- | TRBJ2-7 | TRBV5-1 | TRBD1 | CASSFGTGATIFYEQYF | TGCGCCAGCAGCTTCGGGACAGGGGCTACAATTTTCTACGAGCAGTACTTC
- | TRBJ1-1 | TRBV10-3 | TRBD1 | CAISEYWTGSFTEAFF | TGTGCCATCAGTGAGTATTGGACAGGTTCTTTCACTGAAGCTTTCTTT
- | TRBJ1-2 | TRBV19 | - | CASSIGGKPLANYGYTF | TGTGCCAGTAGTATCGGAGGAAAACCGCTAGCTAACTATGGCTACACCTTC
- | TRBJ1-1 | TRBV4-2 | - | CASSQGRADTEAFF | TGTGCCAGCAGCCAAGGGCGGGCGGACACTGAAGCTTTCTTT
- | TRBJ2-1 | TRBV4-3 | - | CASSQAPPGMAYNEQFF | TGCGCCAGCAGCCAAGCTCCTCCAGGGATGGCCTACAATGAGCAGTTCTTC
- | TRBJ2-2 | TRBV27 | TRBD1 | CASGQGGRELFF | TGTGCCAGCGGACAGGGTGGAAGGGAGCTGTTTTTT